What follows is one TCR beta chain and its context. What antigen it recognizes has not been identified. Base qualities are missing; no much larger clone stands one base away. Amplification of TCR beta CDR3 regions was carried out from RNA transcripts. A first-round RT-PCR of the TCR CDR3 used the HTBI primer set with the Qiagen OneStep RT-PCR kit. Libraries were constructed in a second round of multiplex PCR, after which size selection and purification were performed. The libraries were sequenced on an Illumina HiSeq2000 using paired-end 100 bp reads. In the source study's methods: SOAPnuke was used to process the raw data, removing reads that contained adapters or uncalled bases, had a mean Phred below 15, or lacked an exact match to the constant primer or identifier. High-quality paired reads were merged using COPE v1.2.5, and each unique nucleotide sequence was defined as a clonotype. Clonotypes were aligned to IMGT TRBV, TRBD and TRBJ reference segments using MiTCR v1.1. The analysis was restricted to V-J combinations with a frequency above 0.0001, which together covered 99.2% of the repertoires. A TCS score was defined as the ratio between F50 (clonal expansion) and ExV (chaos), using BLOSUM62-based TCRdist between CDR3 peptides within each V-J. Welch's t-statistics and random forest reduced around 510 V-J features to some 14, which were used in a naive Bayes classifier (R e1071). Thyroid-blood repertoire similarity was quantified with the Morisita-Horn index. Using fastp at Q25 and MiXCR, TCRdb reprocessed the public reads and kept productive beta chains. Each entry is one CDR3 protein sequence, shown with its most common DNA and genes. These V and J calls originate from TCRdb's pipeline instead of the authors' own analysis. The sample table records 550,000 to 700,000 distinct CDR3 sequences; roughly 50% of these occur just once. The ten largest clones take up roughly 19% of the sample.

This specimen comes from a study of T cells in Graves' hyperthyroidism and ophthalmopathy (dated by TCRdb to about 2019). At the level of the whole study: A discovery cohort of about a hundred patients, 43 with Graves' ophthalmopathy and more than 55 with stable Graves' hyperthyroidism, was used to find distinguishing TCR V-J signatures. Whether ophthalmopathy could be predicted prospectively was tested in an independent validation cohort made up of under 20 hyperthyroidism patients plus 17 patients who later progressed to ophthalmopathy. The approximately 100 discovery patients were divided at random into training and test sets in a 7:3 ratio. In about 6 Graves' hyperthyroidism patients, the study also compared T-cell repertoires from thyroid tissue with T-cell repertoires from blood. After sampling, hyperthyroidism patients received methimazole starting at 30 mg daily, and ophthalmopathy patients received high-dose intravenous methylprednisolone. TCR Vbeta CDR3 sequencing of 135 peripheral blood samples (more than 40 ophthalmopathy, 75 hyperthyroidism and around 17 progressor patients) is reported in the paper.

Broader findings and caveats from the paper: In validation, the model predicted progression to ophthalmopathy with roughly 70% sensitivity and less than 80% specificity, a median of about 6 months before onset. Most expanded thyroid clonotypes (frequency above 0.001) were also found in blood, which suggests that blood repertoires may mirror thyroid immune responses. Ophthalmopathy was separated from stable hyperthyroidism by a 13 V-J signature model, with over 85% sensitivity and 81% to 82% specificity obtained in cross-validation and 80%/75% obtained in testing. No statistical method was used to fix the sample size in advance, and group allocation was not hidden from the investigators.

Via the germline V gene, CDR1 is KGHDR and CDR2 SFDVKD. Clipping removes 10 bases from V and 6 bases from J, with 14 as the unmatched junction base count. The CDR3 runs 14 residues from the cysteine to the phenylalanine. Kept here is only the CDR3 DNA, which spans 42 bases and is read in frame from base 1. Exclusion was applied to patients with uncontrolled infections, other autoimmune diseases, pregnancy or lactation. Clinical symptoms, serum thyroxine and TRAb, thyroid ultrasound, and orbital computed tomography formed the basis for the diagnoses. Total RNA was extracted using Trizol reagent, and RNA quality was assessed on an Agilent 2100 Bioanalyzer.

Recombination connected TRBV24-1 to TRBJ2-7; TRBD2 lines up with 7 middle nucleotides. The clonotype comes from an adult woman with Graves' disease, either hyperthyroidism or ophthalmopathy (not recorded which). Source material: peripheral blood or thyroid tissue (not recorded which). The DNA reads TGTGCCACTTTTTCAGCGGGATCTTTGTTCGAGCAGTACTTC. Its amino acids are CATFSAGSLFEQYF.